The 32 T cell receptor beta chains in this list originate from one sample, sequenced in a study of human T cells and chemical hapten exposure. MiXCR was run by TCRdb on the RACE reads, yielding one entry per CDR3 protein. This table holds over 150,000 distinct CDR3 sequences, roughly a quarter found once. Sample time point: patch test 3, about 24 weeks after DPC sensitization. This sample's treatment: therapeutic diphenylcyclopropenone sensitization with weekly scalp DPC. Specimen: whole blood, collected in connection with sensitization to the hapten diphenylcyclopropenone (DPC). The receptors here all came from a woman aged 18-29 years with alopecia areata. Some clones in this sample may be carry-over from other donors' samples.

This clonotype was detected a few times. This chain links TRBV7-2 with TRBJ2-3; perhaps TRBD1 as D (6 bases). V lost 5 bases and J 1 base, leaving 13 bases between the germline ends. Germline V gene sequence: CDR1 SGHTA, CDR2 FQGNSA. The CDR3 totals 15 residues. CDR3 coding DNA: TGTGCCAGCAGCCTTGAATGGGGGCGCACAGATACGCAGTATTTT. Residues: CASSLEWGRTDTQYF. Full variable domain (missing parts from reference TRBV7-2 and TRBJ2-3): GAGVSQSPSNKVTEKGKDVELRCDPISGHTALYWYRQSLGQGLEFLIYFQGNSAPDKSGLPSDRFSAERTGGSVSTLTIQRTQQEDSAVYLCASSLEWGRTDTQYFGPGTRLTVL.

This clonotype appeared many times. This chain connects TRBV29-1 to TRBJ1-3; tentatively, D is TRBD1 (6 bases). V shed 7 bases and J shed 0 bases, with 13 bases lying between them. There are 14 residues in the CDR3. The germline gives CDR1 SQVTM, CDR2 ANQGSEA. The CDR3 is CSARQDPSGNTIYF. The DNA for the CDR3 is TGCAGCGCACGACAGGACCCCTCTGGAAACACCATATATTTT.

V usage is TRBV20-1 and J usage is TRBJ2-1; 10 nucleotides line up with TRBD2. Germline V CDR1 and CDR2: DFQATT, SNEGSKA (reference sequence). This CDR3 spans 15 amino acids. V was pared by 1 base and J by 3 bases, with 3 bases of the junction left unmatched. CDR3 nucleotide sequence: TGCAGTGCTAGAGTTCTAGCGGGGGACTACAATGAGCAGTTCTTC. As protein: CSARVLAGDYNEQFF.

This chain joins TRBV5-4 and TRBJ1-2; D gene ambiguous. The CDR3 totals 14 residues. CDR1 is SGHNT, CDR2 YYREEE, per germline (reference sequence). Trimming shortened V by 2 bases and J by 6 bases, and 14 bases separated the two germline ends. The CDR3 DNA reads TGTGCCAGCAGCTTAAAGGGCGCCGGGCATGGCTACACCTTC. Protein sequence: CASSLKGAGHGYTF.

In this sample, this clonotype turned up many times. V gene TRBV9 combines with J gene TRBJ2-1; tentative D call: TRBD2 (7 bases). The CDR3 has 15 residues. The V end was cut by 3 bases, the J end by 8 bases, with 18 bases between. Looked up from germline, CDR1 is SGDLS and CDR2 is YYNGEE. The CDR3 spells CASSGGRGAKDEQFF. CDR3 coding DNA: TGTGCCAGCAGCGGAGGCCGGGGGGCGAAGGATGAGCAGTTCTTC.

This sequence joins TRBV6-2 or TRBV6-3 and TRBJ1-5, with D possibly matching TRBD1 (6 bases). V lost 10 bases and J 0 bases, leaving 13 bases between the germline ends. The germline CDR1 and CDR2 sequences are MNHEY and SVGEGT. The CDR3 covers 14 residues. This chain's CDR3 is CATARTDSNQPQHF. The DNA for the CDR3 is TGTGCCACCGCCCGGACAGATAGCAATCAGCCCCAGCATTTT.

This sequence joins TRBV4-3 and TRBJ2-7, with D perhaps TRBD1 (6 bases). The germline V gene encodes CDR1 LGHNA and CDR2 YSLEER. V was trimmed by 2 bases and J by 0 bases, leaving 11 bases between them. This CDR3 spans 15 amino acids. CDR3 nucleotide sequence: TGCGCCAGCAGCCAACAACGGACAGTCTCCTACGAGCAGTACTTC. Translating gives CASSQQRTVSYEQYF.

This clonotype was picked up a small number of times. This chain links TRBV11-2 with TRBJ2-1, with 15 nucleotides matching TRBD2. V lost 3 bases and J lost 7; bases outside the gene matches: 1. The V gene's germline CDR1 is SGHAT and CDR2 FQNNGV. The CDR3 sequence is 15 residues long. CDR3 coding DNA: TGTGCCAGCAGCTTTGGACTAGCGGGAGGGAATGAGCAGTTCTTC. This gives the protein CASSFGLAGGNEQFF.

The sample holds a few counts of this clonotype. The V call is TRBV29-1, the J call TRBJ2-3, with 12 bases aligning to TRBD1. V trimming: 4 bases; J trimming: 3 bases; junction bases outside the gene matches: 5. From germline, CDR1 is SQVTM and CDR2 ANQGSEA. This CDR3 spans 15 amino acids. CDR3 sequence (DNA): TGCAGCGTTGCGGGGACAGGGGGCGGGACAGATACGCAGTATTTT. It specifies CSVAGTGGGTDTQYF.

J is TRBJ2-4 and V is TRBV2; D gene uncertain. The CDR3 length is 15 residues. V dropped 4 bases and J dropped 1 base, with 11 bases sitting between them. Per the germline V gene, CDR1 is SNHLY and CDR2 is FYNNEI. The CDR3, as DNA: TGTGCCAGCAGTGCGGAGATGAGGGCCAAAAACATTCAGTACTTC. It is translated as CASSAEMRAKNIQYF.

This clonotype came up a few times. The chain has TRBV6-5 and TRBJ1-2; TRBD1 matches at 7 bases. Germline CDR1 and CDR2: MNHEY and SVGAGI. V lost 6 bases to trimming and J lost 8 bases; unmatched junction nucleotides: 27. The CDR3 totals 19 residues. CDR3 coding DNA: TGTGCCAGCAGCGGCTTCCATCGAAGACGACAGGGAGATACATACGGCTACACCTTC. Translating it yields CASSGFHRRRQGDTYGYTF.

This clonotype has more than one count but fewer than ten. The V gene is TRBV12-3 or TRBV12-4, the J gene TRBJ1-2, with D unresolved. V dropped 2 bases and J dropped 6 bases, with 13 bases sitting between them. The CDR3 is made up of 14 amino acids. Here the CDR3 reads CASSLPGVLHGYTF. CDR3 sequence (DNA): TGTGCCAGCAGTTTACCCGGGGTGCTACATGGCTACACCTTC.

The V call is TRBV5-1, the J call TRBJ2-7; TRBD2 aligns across 9 bases. Per the germline V gene, CDR1 is SGHRS and CDR2 is YFSETQ. CDR3 length: 16 residues. After removal of 1 base from V and 5 bases from J, the junction contained 10 bases not matched to a gene. CDR3 region: CASSLLAGGLKNEQYF. The CDR3 DNA reads as TGCGCCAGCAGCTTGTTGGCGGGGGGGCTGAAAAACGAGCAGTACTTC.

The chain joins TRBV18 to TRBJ1-3; D gene uncertain. From germline, CDR1 is KGHSH and CDR2 LQKENI. The CDR3 has 15 amino acids. V lost 2 bases and J lost 2, with 10 bases in between. The CDR3 protein is CASSPIRSTGNTIYF. CDR3 DNA: TGTGCCAGCTCACCAATCCGAAGCACTGGAAACACCATATATTTT.

This clonotype was counted between two and nine times. The chain couples TRBV27 to TRBJ2-7, with a tentative D call TRBD2 (5 bases). In germline, CDR1 is MNHEY, CDR2 SMNVEV (reference sequence). Deletions cut 1 base from V and 3 bases from J, with 13 bases between. CDR3 length equals 15 residues. The CDR3 DNA is TGTGCCAGCAGTTTATACTCGGGAAGAAGCTACGAGCAGTACTTC. As protein: CASSLYSGRSYEQYF.

The chain recombines TRBV6-2 or TRBV6-3 with TRBJ2-7; 12 nucleotides agree with TRBD2. Losses at the gene ends were 6 bases for V and 4 bases for J; bases not matched to a gene: 10. Germline V gene lookup returns CDR1 MNHEY and CDR2 SVGEGT. The CDR3 runs to 16 residues. CDR3 sequence (DNA): TGTGCCAGCAGCTCTAGACTAGCGGGGGCTCTGTACGAGCAGTACTTC. This translates into CASSSRLAGALYEQYF.

The rearrangement links TRBV7-9 to TRBJ2-1, with no clear D. Germline values: CDR1 SEHNR, CDR2 FQNEAQ (reference sequence). This CDR3 region has 12 residues. V was cut by 5 bases and J by 15 bases, with 17 bases left in between. The CDR3 loop reads CASSLLLATGFF. Written as DNA, the CDR3 is TGTGCCAGCAGCCTGCTTCTGGCTACGGGGTTCTTC.

The gene calls are TRBV11-1 and TRBJ2-7; TRBD2 matches 7 bases. The CDR3 has 15 residues. Trimming at V came to 5 bases and at J to 2 bases, leaving 9 bases not matched to a gene. Germline assignment: CDR1 SGHAT and CDR2 FQDESV (reference sequence). CDR3 sequence (DNA): TGTGCCAGCAGCCCCACTCGCGGGAGCCCCTACGAGCAGTACTTC. This translates into CASSPTRGSPYEQYF. Filled out from reference TRBV11-1 and TRBJ2-7, the complete variable domain reads EAEVAQSPRYKITEKSQAVAFWCDPISGHATLYWYRQILGQGPELLVQFQDESVVDDSQLPKDRFSAERLKGVDSTLKIQPAELGDSAMYLCASSPTRGSPYEQYFGPGTRLTVT.

J is TRBJ2-5 and V is TRBV27, with 12 bases matching TRBD2. The V gene end was trimmed by 2 bases and the J gene end by 6 bases; junction bases not matched to a gene: 7. Germline V gene lookup returns CDR1 MNHEY and CDR2 SMNVEV (reference sequence). The CDR3 spans 16 residues. CDR3 in DNA: TGTGCCAGCAGTTTAAGTGCTAGCGGGAGGGCGAAGACCCAGTACTTC. Encoded protein: CASSLSASGRAKTQYF.

The rearrangement links TRBV7-2 to TRBJ1-2; D call uncertain. The CDR3 length is 14 residues. V lost 1 base and J lost 2, with 8 bases in between. The germline V gene has CDR1 SGHTA and CDR2 FQGNSA. The CDR3 sequence is CASSLGGGNYGYTF. CDR3 bases: TGTGCCAGCAGCTTAGGTGGCGGGAACTATGGCTACACCTTC.

The chain carries TRBV11-2 and TRBJ2-1; 8 nucleotides line up with TRBD2. The V segment lost 6 bases and the J segment 7 bases; nucleotides outside the gene matches: 14. The CDR3 totals 16 residues. Germline V gene lookup returns CDR1 SGHAT and CDR2 FQNNGV. The CDR3, as DNA: TGTGCCAGCAGTCAAGGACTAGCCGTCAGGGGAAATGAGCAGTTCTTC. Translation: CASSQGLAVRGNEQFF.

The CDR3: CSVDYRGTSTDTQYF. The DNA of the CDR3 is TGCAGCGTTGACTACAGGGGGACTAGCACAGATACGCAGTATTTT. The chain is built from TRBV29-1 and TRBJ2-3; 8 bases are shared with TRBD1. CDR1 SQVTM and CDR2 ANQGSEA come from the germline V gene. The CDR3 spans 15 residues. The junction had 5 bases not matched to a gene; V was cut back by 3 bases and J by 0 bases.

The chain carries TRBV7-2 and TRBJ2-7; TRBD2 might be the D (7 bases). Germline CDR1 reads SGHTA; CDR2 reads FQGNSA. CDR3 size: 15 residues. The V gene lost 3 bases and the J gene lost 5 bases, with 17 bases spanning the gap. As DNA, the CDR3 is TGTGCCAGCAGCTTGTCTTACGGGGGGCGGCACGAGCAGTACTTC. Protein sequence: CASSLSYGGRHEQYF.

This chain connects TRBV29-1 to TRBJ2-7; 9 bases agree with TRBD2. The CDR3 is 12 residues long. Germline trimming cut 5 bases from V and 4 bases from J; bases unmatched to any gene: 3. Germline CDR1 reads SQVTM; CDR2 reads ANQGSEA. The CDR3 spells CSVQTSGYEQYF. The CDR3 nucleotides read TGCAGCGTTCAGACTAGCGGATACGAGCAGTACTTC.

The V and J genes are TRBV4-1 and TRBJ2-5; maybe TRBD2 (5 bases). The germline CDR1 and CDR2 sequences are MGHRA and YSYEKL. This CDR3 comprises 14 residues. With 2 bases removed from V and 3 bases from J, the gap between germline ends came to 10 bases. CDR3 region: CASSQLRVKETQYF. The CDR3 nucleotides are TGCGCCAGCAGCCAACTGCGGGTCAAAGAGACCCAGTACTTC.

V usage is TRBV20-1 and J usage is TRBJ2-2; D remains unclear. V lost 1 base to trimming and J lost 6 bases, with 12 bases between them. This CDR3 is built from 14 residues. In germline, CDR1 is DFQATT, CDR2 SNEGSKA (reference sequence). In nucleotides, the CDR3 is TGCAGTGCTAGAGCGACACCGGCTGCCGGGGAGCTGTTTTTT. Translated: CSARATPAAGELFF.

This clonotype came up a few times. This chain connects TRBV7-3 to TRBJ1-6; possible D gene TRBD1, 6 bases. The germline V gene has CDR1 SGHTA and CDR2 FQGTGA. V lost 2 bases to trimming and J lost 10 bases, with 15 bases between them. This CDR3 spans 15 amino acids. The CDR3 loop is CASSLGGTTGSPLHF. The CDR3 region has the DNA TGTGCCAGCAGCTTAGGAGGGACAACGGGGTCACCCCTCCACTTT.

In its sample, this clonotype was seen a few times. The chain carries TRBV19 and TRBJ2-1, with a tentative D call TRBD2 (6 bases). The CDR3 has 15 residues. Between the trimmed V and J ends, which lost 0 bases and 7 bases, there was a span of 13 bases. CDR1 and CDR2 from the germline V gene are LNHDA and SQIVND (reference sequence). The CDR3 is CASSIDRGILNEQFF. The CDR3 region has the DNA TGTGCCAGTAGTATAGATCGCGGGATATTAAATGAGCAGTTCTTC.

This rearrangement joins TRBV6-2 or TRBV6-3 to TRBJ2-1, with D possibly being TRBD1 (6 bases). V lost 1 base and J 0 bases, leaving 7 bases between the germline ends. This CDR3 has 15 amino acids. Germline CDR1 and CDR2: MNHEY and SVGEGT. CDR3 bases: TGTGCCAGCAGTTACTGGACAGTCTCCTACAATGAGCAGTTCTTC. Translated: CASSYWTVSYNEQFF.

This rearrangement joins TRBV4-1 to TRBJ1-6; D possibly corresponds to TRBD1 (5 bases). V lost 3 bases and J 14 bases, leaving 20 bases between the germline ends. The CDR3 loop spans 15 amino acids. The germline V gene encodes CDR1 MGHRA and CDR2 YSYEKL. CDR3 region: CASSQTGTNGVALHF. For the CDR3, the DNA is TGCGCCAGCAGCCAGACCGGGACTAATGGGGTGGCCCTCCACTTT.

At least ten counts were recorded for this clonotype. The gene calls are TRBV12-3 or TRBV12-4 and TRBJ2-1; 7 bases are a match to TRBD2. V was clipped by 5 bases and J by 8 bases; unmatched bases: 9. CDR3 length equals 14 residues. The CDR3 DNA is TGTGCCAGCAGTCCAGCGGGAATAGTAGATGAGCAGTTCTTC. This codes for CASSPAGIVDEQFF.

This clonotype showed up just a few times. The chain carries TRBV7-3 and TRBJ1-2; TRBD1 matches 9 bases. This CDR3 comprises 15 residues. With 5 bases clipped from V and 4 bases from J, the junction kept 8 bases outside the gene matches. From germline, CDR1 is SGHTA and CDR2 FQGTGA. CDR3 amino acids: CASSPRQGDSYGYTF. In nucleotides, the CDR3 is TGTGCCAGCAGCCCCAGACAGGGGGATAGCTATGGCTACACCTTC.